This T cell receptor beta chain was captured in a study of CD8+ T cells in alopecia areata. Described treatment: oral pan-JAK inhibitor, 5-10 mg twice daily. T lymphocytes (CD4+ and CD8+) were sorted from PBMCs. RNA, once extracted, was reverse transcribed into cDNA for use as the sequencing template. Clones were sequenced by immunoSEQ multiplex PCR, and TCRdb holds only the in-frame ones, with some missing. The sample holds 100,000 or so clones, 60% seen once. The CDR3 covers 14 residues. Trimming pared 5 bases from V and 7 bases from J, leaving 12 bases between. From germline, CDR1 is SGHVS and CDR2 FQNEAQ.

This sample comprised CD8+ T cells sorted from blood, obtained at approximately week 60, from a patient treated with tofacitinib. This rearrangement joins TRBV7-8 to TRBJ1-6, with D unresolved. The clonotype was recovered from a human donor with alopecia areata. The CDR3: CASSPNFSNSPLHF. CDR3 DNA sequence: TGTGCCAGCAGCCCAAATTTCTCCAATTCACCCCTCCACTTT. Combining the CDR3 with reference TRBV7-8 and TRBJ1-6 gives the whole variable domain GAGVSQSPRYKVAKRGQDVALRCDPISGHVSLFWYQQALGQGPEFLTYFQNEAQLDKSGLPSDRFFAERPEGSVSTLKIQRTQQEDSAVYLCASSPNFSNSPLHFGNGTRLTVT.